The clone carrying this T cell receptor (beta chain) was seen only once. The data were obtained in a study of blood T cell repertoires in COVID-19. Study-level information: Spain, Italy and the United States supplied samples that represented acute and convalescent COVID-19.

Trimming took off 4 bases at V and 11 bases at J, with 17 bases between the two ends. This CDR3 has 13 residues. Germline loops: CDR1 LGHDT, CDR2 YNNKEL (reference sequence). Categorization into cohorts depended on clinical history that participants reported. Measured with immunoSEQ multiplex PCR; TCRdb has only the in-frame clones, and not every one. The sample contains under 200,000 clones, roughly 80% of which appear only once. The V and J genes are TRBV3-1 (or the pseudogene TRBV3-2) and TRBJ1-1; maybe TRBD1 (5 bases). The clonotype was recovered from a woman in her 40s with acute COVID-19. Sequenced input: PBMCs or T cells enriched from blood (not recorded which). CDR3 amino acids: CASSLRGTGRAFF. CDR3 in DNA: TGTGCCAGCAGCCTACGCGGGACTGGGAGGGCTTTCTTT.